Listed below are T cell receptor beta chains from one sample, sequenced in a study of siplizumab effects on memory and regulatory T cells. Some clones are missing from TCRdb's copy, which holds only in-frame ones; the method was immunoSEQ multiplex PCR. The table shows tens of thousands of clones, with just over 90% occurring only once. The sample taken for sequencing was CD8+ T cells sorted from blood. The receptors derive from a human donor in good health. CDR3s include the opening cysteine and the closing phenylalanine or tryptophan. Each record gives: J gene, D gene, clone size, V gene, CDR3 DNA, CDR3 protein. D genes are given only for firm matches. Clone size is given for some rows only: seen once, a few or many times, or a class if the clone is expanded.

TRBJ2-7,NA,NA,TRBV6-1,TGTGCCAGCAGTGAAGACGGTGGTAGCTATGCCTACGAGCAGTACTTC,CASSEDGGSYAYEQYF
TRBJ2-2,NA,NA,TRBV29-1,TGCAGCGTTGTGGCGGGGAACACCGGGGAGCTGTTTTTT,CSVVAGNTGELFF
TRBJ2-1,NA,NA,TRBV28,TGTGCCAGCGGACTCACACCGACAGTTTACAATGAGCAGTTCTTC,CASGLTPTVYNEQFF
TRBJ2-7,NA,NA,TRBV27,TGTGCCAGCAGTTACTCAAGGACCTACGAGCAGTACTTC,CASSYSRTYEQYF
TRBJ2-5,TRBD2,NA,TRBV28,TGTGCCAGCAGTTTCTTCTCGGGACCGCGGGGGGAGACCCAGTACTTC,CASSFFSGPRGETQYF
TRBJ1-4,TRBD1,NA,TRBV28,TGTGCCAGCAGGAAGGACAGGGGGAGAAATGAAAAACTGTTTTTT,CASRKDRGRNEKLFF
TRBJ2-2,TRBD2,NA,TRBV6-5,TGTGCCAGCAGTTACTCTGGCGGGAGGGCGGCCGGGGAGCTGTTTTTT,CASSYSGGRAAGELFF
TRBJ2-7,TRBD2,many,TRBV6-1,TGTGCCAGCAGTGAAGATACTAGCGGTTCCTACGAGCAGTACTTC,CASSEDTSGSYEQYF
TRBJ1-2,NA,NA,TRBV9,TGTGCCAGCAGCCCCTTATTATCGCAGGCCGGTGACTATGGCTACACCTTC,CASSPLLSQAGDYGYTF
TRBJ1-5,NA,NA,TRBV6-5,TGTGCCAGCAGTTACGCAGGGTATGAGCCCCAGCATTTT,CASSYAGYEPQHF
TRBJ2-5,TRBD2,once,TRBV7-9,TGTGCCAGCAGCCTCCTGGGACTAGCGGTCCAAGAGACCCAGTACTTC,CASSLLGLAVQETQYF
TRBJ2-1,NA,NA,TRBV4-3,TGCGCCAGCAGCCAAGATGGGGGACGGGGCGATGAGCAGTTCTTC,CASSQDGGRGDEQFF
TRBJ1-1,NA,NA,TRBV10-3,TGTGCCATCAGTGAACAGGAGCTCGGCACTGAAGCTTTCTTT,CAISEQELGTEAFF
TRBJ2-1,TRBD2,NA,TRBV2,TGTGCCAGCAGACACATAGCGGGGGACTACAATGAGCAGTTCTTC,CASRHIAGDYNEQFF
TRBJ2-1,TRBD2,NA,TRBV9,TGTGCCAGCAGCACCGGGACTAGCGGCTACAATGAGCAGTTCTTC,CASSTGTSGYNEQFF
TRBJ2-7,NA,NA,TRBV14,TGTGCCAGCAGCCAAGAACAGAGTCTCACCTACGAGCAGTACTTC,CASSQEQSLTYEQYF
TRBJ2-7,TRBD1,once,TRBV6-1,TGTGCCAGCAGTGACCCAACAGGGGGAGCCGGTTACGAGCAGTACTTC,CASSDPTGGAGYEQYF
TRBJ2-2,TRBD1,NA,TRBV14,TGTGCCAGCAGCCAGGGGACAGGGGAACCGTTTTTT,CASSQGTGEPFF
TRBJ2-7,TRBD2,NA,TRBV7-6,TGTGCCAGCAGCTTAGGGGCTAGCGGGGGGACCTACGAGCAGTACTTC,CASSLGASGGTYEQYF
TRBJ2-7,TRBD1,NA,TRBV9,TGTGCCAGCAGCGTATCCGGGACAGACTCCTACGAGCAGTACTTC,CASSVSGTDSYEQYF
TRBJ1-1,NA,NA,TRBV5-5,TGTGCCAGCAGCTTTGAGGGCACTGAAGCTTTCTTT,CASSFEGTEAFF
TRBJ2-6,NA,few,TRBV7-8,TGTGCCAGCAGCCGAACTGGGGCCAACGTCCTGACTTTC,CASSRTGANVLTF
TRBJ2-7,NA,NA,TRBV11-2,TGTGCCAGCACCCCCCAACCGTACGAGCAGTACTTC,CASTPQPYEQYF
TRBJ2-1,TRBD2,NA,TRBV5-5,TGTGCCAGCAGCTCCCTTTTGACTAGCAGCTACAATGAGCAGTTCTTC,CASSSLLTSSYNEQFF
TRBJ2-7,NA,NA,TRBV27,TGTGCCAGCAGTTCCCGAGCGTCCTACGAGCAGTACTTC,CASSSRASYEQYF
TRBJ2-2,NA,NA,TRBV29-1,TGCAGCGCCGCCGCGGTCACCGGGGAGCTGTTTTTT,CSAAAVTGELFF
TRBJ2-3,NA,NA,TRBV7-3,TGTGCCAGCGGGAGTAACGCAGATACGCAGTATTTT,CASGSNADTQYF
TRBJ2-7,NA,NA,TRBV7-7,TGTGCTAGCAGCAGAGGGGCGTACTACGAGCAGTACTTC,CASSRGAYYEQYF
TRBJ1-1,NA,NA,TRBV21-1,TGTGCCAGCAGCAACACCAGGGACACTGAAGCTTTCTTT,CASSNTRDTEAFF
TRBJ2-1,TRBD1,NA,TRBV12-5,TGTGCTAGTGGTCCCCACCCGGACAGGGGCTACAATGAGCAGTTCTTC,CASGPHPDRGYNEQFF
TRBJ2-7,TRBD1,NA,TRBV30,TGTGCCTGGGACCCCTACGGGACAGGGTATGACGAGCAGTACTTC,CAWDPYGTGYDEQYF
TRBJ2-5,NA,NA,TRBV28,TGTGCCAGCAGTTTCCTACAGGAAGAGACCCAGTACTTC,CASSFLQEETQYF
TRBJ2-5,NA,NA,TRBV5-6,TGTGCCAGCAGCCCCCGGGGTGTCGAGACCCAGTACTTC,CASSPRGVETQYF
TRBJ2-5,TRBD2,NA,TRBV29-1,TGCAGCGCCGGACTAGCGGGAGAAGTGGGAGAGACCCAGTACTTC,CSAGLAGEVGETQYF
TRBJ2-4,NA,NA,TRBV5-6,TGTGCCAGCAGCAAAAGGTCAGGGGCCAAAAACATTCAGTACTTC,CASSKRSGAKNIQYF
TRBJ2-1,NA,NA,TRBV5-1,TGCGCCAGCAGCTCCGGGACACACAATGAGCAGTTCTTC,CASSSGTHNEQFF
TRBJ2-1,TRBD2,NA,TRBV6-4,TGTGCCAGCAGTGAAGCGGGAGGGGGCAATGAGCAGTTCTTC,CASSEAGGGNEQFF
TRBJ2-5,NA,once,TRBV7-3,TGTGCCAGCAGCTTAACTAGCAGTGAGACCCAGTACTTC,CASSLTSSETQYF
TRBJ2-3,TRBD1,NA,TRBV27,TGTGCCAGCAGTTCCCACAGGGGCGGCACAGATACGCAGTATTTT,CASSSHRGGTDTQYF
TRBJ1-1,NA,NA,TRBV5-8,TGTGCCAGCAGCTTTGGACGGATGAACACTGAAGCTTTCTTT,CASSFGRMNTEAFF
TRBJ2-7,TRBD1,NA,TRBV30,TGTGCCTGGAGTGGGGACAGGGGGCGGAACGAGCAGTACTTC,CAWSGDRGRNEQYF
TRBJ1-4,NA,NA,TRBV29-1,TGCAGCGTTGAAGGGGGTCATGGGGAACTGTTTTTT,CSVEGGHGELFF
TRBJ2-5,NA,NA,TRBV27,TGTGCCAGCAGTCCAGGGACTGCTTGGAGGGAGACCCAGTACTTC,CASSPGTAWRETQYF